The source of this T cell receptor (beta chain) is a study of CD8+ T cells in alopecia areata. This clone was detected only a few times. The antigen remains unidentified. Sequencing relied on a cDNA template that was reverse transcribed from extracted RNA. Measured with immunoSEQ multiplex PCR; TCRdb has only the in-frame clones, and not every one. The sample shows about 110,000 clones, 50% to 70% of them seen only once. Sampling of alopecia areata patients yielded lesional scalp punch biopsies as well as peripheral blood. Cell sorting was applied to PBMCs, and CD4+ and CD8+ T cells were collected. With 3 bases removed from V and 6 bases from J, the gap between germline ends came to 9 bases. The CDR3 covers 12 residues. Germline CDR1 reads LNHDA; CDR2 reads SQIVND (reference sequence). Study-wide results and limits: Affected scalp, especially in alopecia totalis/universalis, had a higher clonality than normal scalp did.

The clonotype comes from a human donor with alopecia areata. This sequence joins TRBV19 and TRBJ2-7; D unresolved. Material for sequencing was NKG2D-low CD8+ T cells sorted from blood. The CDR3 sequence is CASSMSDGEQYF. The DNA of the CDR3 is TGTGCCAGTAGTATGAGTGATGGCGAGCAGTACTTC.